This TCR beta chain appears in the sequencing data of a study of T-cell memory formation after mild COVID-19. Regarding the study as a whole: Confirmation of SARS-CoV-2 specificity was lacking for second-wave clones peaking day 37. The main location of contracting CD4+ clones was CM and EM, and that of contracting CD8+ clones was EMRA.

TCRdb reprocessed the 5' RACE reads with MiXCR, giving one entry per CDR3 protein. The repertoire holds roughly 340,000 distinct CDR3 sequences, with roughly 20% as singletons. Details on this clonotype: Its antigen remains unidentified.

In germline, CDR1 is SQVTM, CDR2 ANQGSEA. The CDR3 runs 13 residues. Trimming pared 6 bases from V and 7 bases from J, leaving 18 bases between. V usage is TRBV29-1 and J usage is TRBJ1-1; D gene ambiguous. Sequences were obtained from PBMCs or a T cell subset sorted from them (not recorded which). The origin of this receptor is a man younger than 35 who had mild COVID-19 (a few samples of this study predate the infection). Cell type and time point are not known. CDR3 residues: CSVGRPAGGEAFF. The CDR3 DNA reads TGCAGCGTCGGACGTCCGGCAGGAGGTGAAGCTTTCTTT.